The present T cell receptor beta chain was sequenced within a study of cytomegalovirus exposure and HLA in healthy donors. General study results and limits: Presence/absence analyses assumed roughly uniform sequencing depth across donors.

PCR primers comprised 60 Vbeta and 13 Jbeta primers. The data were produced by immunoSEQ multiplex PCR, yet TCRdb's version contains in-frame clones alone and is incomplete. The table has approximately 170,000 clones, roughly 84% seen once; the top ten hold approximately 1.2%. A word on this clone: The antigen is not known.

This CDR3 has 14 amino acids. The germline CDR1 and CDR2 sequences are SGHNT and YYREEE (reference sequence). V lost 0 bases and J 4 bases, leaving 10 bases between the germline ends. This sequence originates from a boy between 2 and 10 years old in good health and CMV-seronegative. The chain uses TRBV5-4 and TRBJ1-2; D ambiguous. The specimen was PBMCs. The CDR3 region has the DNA TGTGCCAGCAGCTTGGGGGGAGGTATCTATGGCTACACCTTC. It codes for CASSLGGGIYGYTF.